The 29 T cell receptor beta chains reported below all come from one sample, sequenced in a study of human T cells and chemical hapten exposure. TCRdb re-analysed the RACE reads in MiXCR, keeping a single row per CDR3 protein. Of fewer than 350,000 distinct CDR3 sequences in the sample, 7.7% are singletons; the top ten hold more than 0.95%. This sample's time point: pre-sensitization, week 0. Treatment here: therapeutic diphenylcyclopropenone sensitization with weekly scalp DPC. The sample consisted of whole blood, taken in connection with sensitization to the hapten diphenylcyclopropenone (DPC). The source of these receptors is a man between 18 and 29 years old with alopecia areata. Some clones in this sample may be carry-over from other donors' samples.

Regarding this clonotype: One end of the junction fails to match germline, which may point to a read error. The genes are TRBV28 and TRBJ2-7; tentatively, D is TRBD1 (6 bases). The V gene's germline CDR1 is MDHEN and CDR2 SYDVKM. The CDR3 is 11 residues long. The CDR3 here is CASSTEGHPLF. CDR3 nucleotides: TGTGCCAGCAGTACTGAGGGACACCCCCTCTTC.

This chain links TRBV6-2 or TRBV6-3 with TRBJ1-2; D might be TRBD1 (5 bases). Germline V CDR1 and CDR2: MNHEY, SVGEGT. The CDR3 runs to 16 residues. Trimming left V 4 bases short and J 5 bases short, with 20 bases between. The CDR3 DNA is TGTGCCAGCAGTTCGCCCACTCGGGCCAGGGCTTATGGCTACACCTTC. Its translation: CASSSPTRARAYGYTF.

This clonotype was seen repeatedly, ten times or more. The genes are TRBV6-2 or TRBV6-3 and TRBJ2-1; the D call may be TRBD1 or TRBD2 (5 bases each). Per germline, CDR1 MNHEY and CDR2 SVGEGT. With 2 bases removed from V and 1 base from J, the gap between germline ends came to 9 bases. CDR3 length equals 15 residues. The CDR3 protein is CASSYQGPSYNEQFF. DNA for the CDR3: TGTGCCAGCAGTTACCAGGGACCTTCCTACAATGAGCAGTTCTTC.

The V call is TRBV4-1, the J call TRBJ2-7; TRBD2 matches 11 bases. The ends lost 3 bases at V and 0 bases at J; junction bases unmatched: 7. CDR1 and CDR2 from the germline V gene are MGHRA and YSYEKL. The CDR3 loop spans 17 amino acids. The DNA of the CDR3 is TGCGCCAGCAGCCATAGACTAGCGGGGCCGCTCTCCTACGAGCAGTACTTC. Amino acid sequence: CASSHRLAGPLSYEQYF.

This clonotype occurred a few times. The CDR3 nucleotides read TGTGCCAGCAGTCGGATAGGCTACGACAGAGCGTACCAAGAGACCCAGTACTTC. Translated, it gives CASSRIGYDRAYQETQYF. The chain employs TRBV7-2 and TRBJ2-5; a weak D match, TRBD1 (5 bases). This CDR3 region has 18 residues. The germline CDR1 and CDR2 sequences are SGHTA and FQGNSA. Trimming left V 6 bases short and J 0 bases short, with 23 bases between. Combining the CDR3 with reference TRBV7-2 and TRBJ2-5 gives the whole variable domain GAGVSQSPSNKVTEKGKDVELRCDPISGHTALYWYRQSLGQGLEFLIYFQGNSAPDKSGLPSDRFSAERTGGSVSTLTIQRTQQEDSAVYLCASSRIGYDRAYQETQYFGPGTRLLVL.

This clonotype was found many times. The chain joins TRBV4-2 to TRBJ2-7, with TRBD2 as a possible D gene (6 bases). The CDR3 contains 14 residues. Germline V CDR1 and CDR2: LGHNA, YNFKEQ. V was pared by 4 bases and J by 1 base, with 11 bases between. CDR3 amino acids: CASSPTSWSYEQYF. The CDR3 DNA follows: TGTGCCAGCAGCCCGACTAGTTGGTCCTACGAGCAGTACTTC.

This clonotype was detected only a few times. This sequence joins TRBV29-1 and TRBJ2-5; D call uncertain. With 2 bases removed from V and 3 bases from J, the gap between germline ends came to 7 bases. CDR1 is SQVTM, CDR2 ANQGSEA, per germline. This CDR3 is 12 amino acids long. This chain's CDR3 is CSVEIWEETQYF. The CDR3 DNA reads TGCAGCGTTGAAATCTGGGAAGAGACCCAGTACTTC.

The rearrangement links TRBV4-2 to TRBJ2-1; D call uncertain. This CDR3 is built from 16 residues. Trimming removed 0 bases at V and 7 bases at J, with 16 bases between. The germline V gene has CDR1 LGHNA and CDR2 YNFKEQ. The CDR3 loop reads CASSQDRSVGANEQFF. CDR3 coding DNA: TGTGCCAGCAGCCAAGATAGGTCAGTGGGTGCTAATGAGCAGTTCTTC.

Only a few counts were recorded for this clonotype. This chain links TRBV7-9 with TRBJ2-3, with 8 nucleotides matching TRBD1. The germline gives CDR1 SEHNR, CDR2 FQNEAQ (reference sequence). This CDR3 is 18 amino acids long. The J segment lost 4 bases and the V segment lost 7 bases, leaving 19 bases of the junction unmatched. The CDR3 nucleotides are TGTGCCAGCATCCCTACCCAAGCAGGGGGCATGAGGGCAGATACGCAGTATTTT. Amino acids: CASIPTQAGGMRADTQYF.

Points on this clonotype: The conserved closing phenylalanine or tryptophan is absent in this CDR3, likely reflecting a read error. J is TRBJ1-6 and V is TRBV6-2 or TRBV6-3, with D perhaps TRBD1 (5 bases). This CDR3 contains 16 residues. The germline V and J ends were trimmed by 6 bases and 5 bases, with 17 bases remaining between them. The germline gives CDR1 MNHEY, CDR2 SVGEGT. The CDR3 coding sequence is TGTGCCAGCAGGGGATATGACAGTAACAATAATTCACCCCTCCACTTG. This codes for CASRGYDSNNNSPLHL.

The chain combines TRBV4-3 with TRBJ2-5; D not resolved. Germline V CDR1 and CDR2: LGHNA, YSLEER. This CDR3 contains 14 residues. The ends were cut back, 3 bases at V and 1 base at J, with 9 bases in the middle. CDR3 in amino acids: CASSQDHSQETQYF. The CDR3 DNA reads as TGCGCCAGCAGCCAGGACCATTCCCAAGAGACCCAGTACTTC.

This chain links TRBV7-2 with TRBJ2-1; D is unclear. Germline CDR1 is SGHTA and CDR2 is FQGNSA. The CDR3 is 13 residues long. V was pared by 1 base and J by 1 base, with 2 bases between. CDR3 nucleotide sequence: TGTGCCAGCAGCTTAGAGTCCTACAATGAGCAGTTCTTC. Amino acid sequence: CASSLESYNEQFF.

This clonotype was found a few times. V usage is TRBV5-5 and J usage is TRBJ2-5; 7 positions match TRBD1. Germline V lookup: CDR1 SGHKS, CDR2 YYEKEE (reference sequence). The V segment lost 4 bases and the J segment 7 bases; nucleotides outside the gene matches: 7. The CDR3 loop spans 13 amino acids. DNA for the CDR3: TGTGCCAGCAGCGGAACAGGGGTTGGGACCCAGTACTTC. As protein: CASSGTGVGTQYF.

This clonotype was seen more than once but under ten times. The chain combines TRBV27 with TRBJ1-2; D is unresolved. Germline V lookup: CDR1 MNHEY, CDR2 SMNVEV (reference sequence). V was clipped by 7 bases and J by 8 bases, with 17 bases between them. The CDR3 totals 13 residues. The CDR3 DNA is TGTGCCAGCACCACTACTGGGGTGGGCGGCTACACCTTC. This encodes CASTTTGVGGYTF.

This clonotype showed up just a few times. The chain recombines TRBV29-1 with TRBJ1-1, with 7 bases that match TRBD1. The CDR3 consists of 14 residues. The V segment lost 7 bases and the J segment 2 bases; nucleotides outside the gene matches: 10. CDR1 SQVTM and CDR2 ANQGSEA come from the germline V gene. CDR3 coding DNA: TGCAGCGCCCTTTGGACAGGTCTCAACACTGAAGCTTTCTTT. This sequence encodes CSALWTGLNTEAFF. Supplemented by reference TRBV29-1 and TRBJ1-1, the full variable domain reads SAVISQKPSRDICQRGTSLTIQCQVDSQVTMMFWYRQQPGQSLTLIATANQGSEATYESGFVIDKFPISRPNLTFSTLTVSNMSPEDSSIYLCSALWTGLNTEAFFGQGTRLTVV.

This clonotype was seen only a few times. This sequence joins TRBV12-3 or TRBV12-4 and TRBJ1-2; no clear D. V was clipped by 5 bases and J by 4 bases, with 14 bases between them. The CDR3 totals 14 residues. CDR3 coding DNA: TGTGCCAGCAGTCCCATCGACGGATTCTATGGCTACACCTTC. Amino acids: CASSPIDGFYGYTF.

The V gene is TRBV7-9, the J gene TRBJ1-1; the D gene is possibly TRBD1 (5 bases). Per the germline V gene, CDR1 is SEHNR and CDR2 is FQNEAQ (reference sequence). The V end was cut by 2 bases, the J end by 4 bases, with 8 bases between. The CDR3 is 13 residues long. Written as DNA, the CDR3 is TGTGCCAGCAGCTTATGGGACTTCACTGAAGCTTTCTTT. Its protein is CASSLWDFTEAFF.

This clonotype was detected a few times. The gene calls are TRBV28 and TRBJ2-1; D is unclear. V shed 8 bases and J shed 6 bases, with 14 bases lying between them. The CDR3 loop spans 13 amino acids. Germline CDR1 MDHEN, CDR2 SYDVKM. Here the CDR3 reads CASEPTDGNEQFF. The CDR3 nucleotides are TGTGCCAGCGAACCCACCGACGGCAATGAGCAGTTCTTC. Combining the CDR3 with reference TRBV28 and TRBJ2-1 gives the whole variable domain DVKVTQSSRYLVKRTGEKVFLECVQDMDHENMFWYRQDPGLGLRLIYFSYDVKMKEKGDIPEGYSVSREKKERFSLILESASTNQTSMYLCASEPTDGNEQFFGPGTRLTVL.

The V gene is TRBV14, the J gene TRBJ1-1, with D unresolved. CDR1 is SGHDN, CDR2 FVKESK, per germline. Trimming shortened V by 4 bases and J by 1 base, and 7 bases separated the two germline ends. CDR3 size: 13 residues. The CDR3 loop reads CASSRPENTEAFF. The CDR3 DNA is TGTGCCAGCAGCCGACCAGAGAACACTGAAGCTTTCTTT.

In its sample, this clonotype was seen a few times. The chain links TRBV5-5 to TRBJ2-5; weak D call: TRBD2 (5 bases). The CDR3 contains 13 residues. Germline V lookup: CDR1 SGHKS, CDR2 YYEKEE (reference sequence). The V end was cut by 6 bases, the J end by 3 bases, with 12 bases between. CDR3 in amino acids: CASTPGVKETQYF. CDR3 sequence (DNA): TGTGCCAGCACCCCCGGGGTCAAAGAGACCCAGTACTTC.

The CDR3 DNA reads TGCGCCAGCAGCTTGGTAGCGGGGGCTGGCTACGAGCAGTACTTC. This encodes CASSLVAGAGYEQYF. This sequence joins TRBV5-1 and TRBJ2-7, with TRBD2 matching 9 bases. This CDR3 is built from 15 residues. Germline lookup yields CDR1 SGHRS and CDR2 YFSETQ. The trim removed 0 bases at V and 3 bases at J, leaving 4 bases unmatched.

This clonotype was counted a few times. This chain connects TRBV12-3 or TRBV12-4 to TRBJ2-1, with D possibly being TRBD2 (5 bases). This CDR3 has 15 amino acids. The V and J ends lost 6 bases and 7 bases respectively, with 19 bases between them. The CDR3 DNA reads TGTGCCAGCAGCAAAGGGAGTCGCCTGGGGAATGAGCAGTTCTTC. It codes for CASSKGSRLGNEQFF.

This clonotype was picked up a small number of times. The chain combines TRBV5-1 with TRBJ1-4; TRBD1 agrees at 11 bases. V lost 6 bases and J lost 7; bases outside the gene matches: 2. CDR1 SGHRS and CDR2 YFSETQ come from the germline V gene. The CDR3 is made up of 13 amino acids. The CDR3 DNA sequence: TGCGCCAGCACCGGGACAGGGGGTGAAAAACTGTTTTTT. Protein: CASTGTGGEKLFF.

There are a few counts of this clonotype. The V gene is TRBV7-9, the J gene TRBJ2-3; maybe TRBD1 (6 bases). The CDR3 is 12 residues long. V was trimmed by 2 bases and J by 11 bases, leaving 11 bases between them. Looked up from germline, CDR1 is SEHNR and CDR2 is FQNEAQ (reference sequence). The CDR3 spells CASSLSGVQQYF. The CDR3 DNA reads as TGTGCCAGCAGCTTATCAGGGGTCCAGCAGTATTTT.

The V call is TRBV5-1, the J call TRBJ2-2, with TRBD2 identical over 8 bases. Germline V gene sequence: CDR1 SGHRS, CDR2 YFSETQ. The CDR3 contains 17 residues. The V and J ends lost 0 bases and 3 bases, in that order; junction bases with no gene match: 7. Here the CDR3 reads CASSLAGGGPDTGELFF. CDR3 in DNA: TGCGCCAGCAGCTTGGCAGGCGGGGGGCCGGACACCGGGGAGCTGTTTTTT. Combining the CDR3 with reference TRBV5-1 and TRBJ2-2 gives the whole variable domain KAGVTQTPRYLIKTRGQQVTLSCSPISGHRSVSWYQQTPGQGLQFLFEYFSETQRNKGNFPGRFSGRQFSNSRSEMNVSTLELGDSALYLCASSLAGGGPDTGELFFGEGSRLTVL.

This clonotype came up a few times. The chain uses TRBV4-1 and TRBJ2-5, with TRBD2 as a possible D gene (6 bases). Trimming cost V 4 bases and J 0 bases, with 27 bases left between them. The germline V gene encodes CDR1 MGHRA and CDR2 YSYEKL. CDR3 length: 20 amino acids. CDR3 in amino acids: CASSPSRVVGRGEYQETQYF. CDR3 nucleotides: TGCGCCAGCAGCCCAAGTCGCGTAGTTGGTCGCGGGGAGTACCAAGAGACCCAGTACTTC.

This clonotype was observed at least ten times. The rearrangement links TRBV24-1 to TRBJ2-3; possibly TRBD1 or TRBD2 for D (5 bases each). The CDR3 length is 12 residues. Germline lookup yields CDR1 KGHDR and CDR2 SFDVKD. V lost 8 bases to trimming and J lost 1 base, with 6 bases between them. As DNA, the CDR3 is TGTGCCACCATGGGGGGCACAGATACGCAGTATTTT. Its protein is CATMGGTDTQYF.

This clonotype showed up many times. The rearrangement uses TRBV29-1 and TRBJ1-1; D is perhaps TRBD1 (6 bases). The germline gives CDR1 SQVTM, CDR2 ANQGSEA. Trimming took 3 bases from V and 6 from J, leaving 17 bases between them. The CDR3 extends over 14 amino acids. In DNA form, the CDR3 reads TGCAGCGTTGAGGCGGTGGCAGGGGAACCTGAAGCTTTCTTT. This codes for CSVEAVAGEPEAFF.

CDR3 residues: CASTLRRRGLRGQGTNGYTF. The CDR3 region has the DNA TGTGCCAGCACCTTGAGAAGACGGGGACTAAGGGGACAGGGTACGAATGGCTACACCTTC. The rearrangement joins TRBV12-3 or TRBV12-4 to TRBJ1-2, with 9 bases lining up with TRBD1. V lost 7 bases and J lost 6; bases outside the gene matches: 27. The CDR3 runs 20 residues.